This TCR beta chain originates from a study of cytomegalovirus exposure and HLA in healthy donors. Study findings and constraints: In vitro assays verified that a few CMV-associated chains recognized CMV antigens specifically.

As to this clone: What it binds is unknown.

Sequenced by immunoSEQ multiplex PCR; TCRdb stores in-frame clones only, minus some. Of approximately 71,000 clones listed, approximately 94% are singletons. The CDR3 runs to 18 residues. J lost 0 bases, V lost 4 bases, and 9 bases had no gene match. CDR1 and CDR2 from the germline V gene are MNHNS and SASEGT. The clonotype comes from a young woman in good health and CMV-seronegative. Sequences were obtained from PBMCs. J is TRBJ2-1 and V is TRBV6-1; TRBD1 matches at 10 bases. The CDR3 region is CASSGPGTGANSYNEQFF. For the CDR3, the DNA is TGTGCCAGCAGTGGTCCCGGGACAGGGGCGAACTCCTACAATGAGCAGTTCTTC.